Listed below are T cell receptor beta chains from one sample, sequenced in a study of technical replicates of blood from several donors. Assay: immunoSEQ multiplex PCR; the TCRdb copy retains only in-frame clones and omits some. Of about 73,000 clones in the sample, roughly nine tenths were seen once. The sample taken for sequencing was PBMCs. The receptors stem from a human donor in good health. Some clones in this sample may be carry-over from other donors' samples. Both conserved end residues are part of each CDR3. Each record gives: V gene, D gene, J gene, clone size, CDR3 protein, CDR3 DNA. The D gene is left open where the match is weak. The size of a clone is reported for some rows only, either as once, few or many, or as a class for expanded clones.

>TRBV20-1|TRBD1|TRBJ2-7|-
CSAQGDEQYF
TGCAGTGCCCAGGGGGACGAGCAGTACTTC
>TRBV4-2|-|TRBJ2-2|-
CASSHPGVNTGELFF
TGTGCCAGCAGCCACCCCGGAGTGAACACCGGGGAGCTGTTTTTT
>TRBV18|TRBD1|TRBJ1-2|-
CASSPLETGETGYTF
TGTGCCAGCTCACCATTGGAGACAGGGGAAACGGGGTACACCTTC
>TRBV28|TRBD2|TRBJ2-3|-
CASSSGLAGGPPDTQYF
TGTGCCAGCAGTTCGGGACTAGCGGGGGGGCCCCCAGATACGCAGTATTTT
>TRBV6-5|TRBD2|TRBJ2-1|-
CASSSSSGGPYNEQFF
TGTGCCAGCAGTTCTTCTAGCGGGGGACCCTACAATGAGCAGTTCTTC
>TRBV9|-|TRBJ2-1|-
CASSVVGRGDEQFF
TGTGCCAGCAGCGTAGTGGGCAGGGGAGATGAGCAGTTCTTC
>TRBV4-2|-|TRBJ1-3|-
CASSQGLLAGNTIYF
TGTGCCAGCAGCCAAGGACTGCTCGCTGGAAACACCATATATTTT
>TRBV7-3|-|TRBJ1-1|many
CASSLTQGDTEAFF
TGTGCCAGCAGCTTAACCCAAGGAGACACTGAAGCTTTCTTT
>TRBV4-3|-|TRBJ1-1|-
CASSLRGASTEAFF
TGCGCCAGCAGCCTCCGGGGGGCGAGCACTGAAGCTTTCTTT
>TRBV19|-|TRBJ1-5|once
CASRPLPNNQPQHF
TGTGCCAGTAGACCGCTACCTAACAATCAGCCCCAGCATTTT
>TRBV25-1|-|TRBJ2-2|-
CASGAAQTNTGELFF
TGTGCCAGCGGGGCGGCTCAGACGAACACCGGGGAGCTGTTTTTT
>TRBV12-5|-|TRBJ1-2|-
CASGLGGSGGYTF
TGTGCTAGTGGTTTGGGTGGTTCGGGTGGCTACACCTTC
>TRBV7-2|TRBD1|TRBJ2-6|-
CASSLTGAYSGANVLTF
TGTGCCAGCAGTTTAACAGGGGCCTACTCTGGGGCCAACGTCCTGACTTTC
>TRBV7-9|-|TRBJ1-1|-
CASSLARGGEAFF
TGTGCCAGCAGCTTAGCTAGAGGGGGAGAAGCTTTCTTT
>TRBV4-3|TRBD1|TRBJ1-2|-
CASSLGQGDYGYTF
TGCGCCAGCAGCCTCGGACAGGGGGACTATGGCTACACCTTC
>TRBV21-1|-|TRBJ1-6|-
CASPREGSYNSPLHF
TGTGCCAGCCCAAGGGAGGGGTCCTATAATTCACCCCTCCACTTT
>TRBV6-1|TRBD2|TRBJ2-3|-
CASGLSGRDSDTQYF
TGTGCCAGCGGGTTAAGCGGGAGGGACTCAGATACGCAGTATTTT
>TRBV7-6|-|TRBJ2-7|-
CASSSQGLASYEQYF
TGTGCCAGCAGCTCGCAGGGACTGGCGTCCTACGAGCAGTACTTC
>TRBV10-3|TRBD1|TRBJ1-6|-
CAINPTGGNSPLHF
TGTGCCATCAACCCGACAGGGGGAAATTCACCCCTCCACTTT
>TRBV7-2|TRBD2|TRBJ2-5|-
CASSLVSGVGGGQETQYF
TGTGCCAGCAGCTTAGTTTCCGGTGTCGGGGGGGGACAAGAGACCCAGTACTTC
>TRBV19|TRBD2|TRBJ2-3|-
CASTMGLAGGKVTQYF
TGTGCCAGTACCATGGGACTAGCGGGAGGAAAGGTTACGCAGTATTTT
>TRBV5-4|-|TRBJ2-6|-
CASSLEFRDNVLTF
TGTGCCAGCAGCTTGGAGTTTCGGGACAACGTCCTGACTTTC
>TRBV7-8|-|TRBJ2-7|-
CASSLVAVDRSYEQYF
TGTGCCAGCAGCTTAGTGGCCGTGGACAGATCCTACGAGCAGTACTTT
>TRBV6-5|-|TRBJ1-2|-
CASSYSGARGYTF
TGTGCCAGCAGTTACTCGGGGGCTAGGGGCTACACCTTC
>TRBV4-2|-|TRBJ2-3|-
CASSPRSRADTQYF
TGTGCCAGCAGCCCCCGGTCTCGTGCAGATACGCAGTATTTT
>TRBV6-5|TRBD2|TRBJ2-7|-
CASRNSGGAGEQYF
TGTGCCAGCAGAAATAGCGGGGGGGCCGGGGAGCAGTACTTC
>TRBV6-4|TRBD2|TRBJ2-3|-
CASSVASGATDTQYF
TGTGCCAGCAGTGTGGCTAGCGGGGCCACAGATACGCAGTATTTT
>TRBV5-1|-|TRBJ2-7|-
CASSLVQGNYEQYF
TGCGCCAGCAGCTTGGTCCAGGGGAACTACGAGCAGTACTTC
>TRBV6-1|TRBD2|TRBJ2-6|-
CASRGGGSGANVLTF
TGTGCCAGCCGCGGCGGGGGGTCTGGGGCCAACGTCCTGACTTTC
>TRBV5-4|-|TRBJ2-5|-
CASSLQGGVETQYF
TGTGCCAGCAGCTTACAGGGGGGGGTCGAGACCCAGTACTTC
>TRBV27|-|TRBJ1-2|-
CASCQGAGNYGYTF
TGTGCCAGCTGTCAAGGGGCAGGAAACTATGGCTACACCTTC
>TRBV5-4|-|TRBJ1-2|-
CASSFEGGYTF
TGTGCCAGCAGCTTTGAGGGAGGCTACACCTTC
>TRBV2|TRBD1|TRBJ2-7|-
CASSSGQGPYEQYF
TGTGCCAGCAGTAGCGGACAGGGTCCCTACGAGCAGTACTTC
>TRBV25-1|TRBD2|TRBJ2-3|-
CASSDWRGWASDTQYF
TGTGCCAGCAGTGATTGGCGGGGGTGGGCCTCAGATACGCAGTATTTT
>TRBV7-3|TRBD2|TRBJ2-5|-
CASSLTPSGQETQYF
TGTGCCAGCAGCTTAACCCCTAGCGGCCAAGAGACCCAGTACTTC
>TRBV15|TRBD1|TRBJ1-5|-
CATSRPQEPGQWEQPQHF
TGTGCCACCAGCAGACCCCAGGAGCCGGGACAGTGGGAACAGCCCCAGCATTTT
>TRBV21-1|-|TRBJ1-6|once
CARPKPPDSPLHF
TGTGCCAGACCAAAGCCACCCGATTCACCCCTCCACTTT
>TRBV11-2|-|TRBJ1-2|-
CASSPGQNYGYTF
TGTGCCAGCAGCCCAGGACAGAACTATGGCTACACCTTC
>TRBV9|-|TRBJ2-5|-
CASSVGQGQETQYF
TGTGCCAGCAGCGTAGGGCAGGGCCAGGAGACCCAGTACTTC
>TRBV19|TRBD1|TRBJ1-5|-
CASRGQGLDQPQHF
TGTGCCAGTAGAGGACAGGGTCTGGATCAGCCCCAGCATTTT
>TRBV5-5|TRBD1|TRBJ1-5|-
CASSRDRGVQPQHF
TGTGCCAGCAGCCGGGACAGGGGGGTTCAGCCCCAGCATTTT
>TRBV4-1|TRBD2|TRBJ2-2|-
CASSQVGAGGLPGELFF
TGCGCCAGCAGCCAAGTTGGGGCGGGGGGGCTACCCGGGGAGCTGTTTTTT
>TRBV29-1|TRBD2|TRBJ2-7|-
CSVGGTGGGYEQYF
TGCAGCGTTGGGGGCACGGGAGGAGGGTACGAGCAGTACTTC
>TRBV9|-|TRBJ1-1|-
CASSVALNTEAFF
TGTGCCAGCAGCGTAGCGTTGAACACTGAAGCTTTCTTT
>TRBV6-5|TRBD1|TRBJ2-7|-
CASSSPRDRQDEQYF
TGTGCCAGCAGTTCGCCTCGGGACAGACAGGACGAGCAGTACTTC
>TRBV4-2|TRBD2|TRBJ2-2|-
CASSSGLAGGLNTGELFF
TGTGCCAGCTCCTCGGGACTAGCGGGAGGACTGAACACCGGGGAGCTGTTTTTT
>TRBV4-3|-|TRBJ2-7|-
CASSPEEPGTLYF
TGCGCCAGCAGCCCGGAGGAACCCGGGACTTTGTACTTC
>TRBV29-1|TRBD1|TRBJ1-2|-
CSVERKDRDRGLGGYTF
TGCAGCGTTGAAAGGAAAGACAGGGACAGGGGGCTGGGAGGCTACACCTTC
>TRBV14|-|TRBJ2-7|-
CASSQRSRLTLSDEQYF
TGTGCCAGCAGCCAAAGATCGCGGCTTACGCTTTCGGACGAGCAGTACTTC
>TRBV2|-|TRBJ1-2|-
CASSVTGLRGGYTF
TGTGCCAGCAGTGTGACAGGCCTCCGTGGCGGCTACACCTTC
>TRBV25-1|-|TRBJ1-6|few
CASSEFETAKNSPLHF
TGTGCCAGCAGTGAATTCGAGACAGCCAAGAATTCACCCCTCCACTTT
>TRBV10-3|TRBD1|TRBJ1-5|few
CAISEDRGGNQPQHF
TGTGCCATCAGTGAGGACAGGGGGGGCAATCAGCCCCAGCATTTT
>TRBV6-6|-|TRBJ1-5|-
CASSYGHDNQPQHF
TGTGCCAGCAGTTACGGACACGACAATCAGCCCCAGCATTTT
>TRBV4-3|TRBD2|TRBJ2-7|-
CASSQERGGRGVGSRYEQYF
TGCGCCAGCAGCCAAGAGCGGGGGGGTCGCGGGGTCGGTAGTCGTTACGAGCAGTACTTC
>TRBV5-8|-|TRBJ2-5|-
CASSLPGNQETQYF
TGTGCCAGCAGTCTTCCGGGGAACCAAGAGACCCAGTACTTC
>TRBV6-5|TRBD2|TRBJ2-5|-
CASRLRGGTQETQYF
TGTGCCAGCAGACTACGGGGGGGGACACAAGAGACCCAGTACTTC
>TRBV30|-|TRBJ2-1|-
CAWTRETREQFF
TGTGCCTGGACGAGGGAGACGCGTGAGCAGTTCTTC
>TRBV19|-|TRBJ2-4|-
CASSIGTVKNIQYF
TGTGCCAGTAGTATCGGGACTGTCAAAAACATTCAGTACTTC